These T cell receptor beta chains were read from a single sample in a study of blood T cell repertoires in COVID-19. Sequencing was performed with immunoSEQ multiplex PCR; in TCRdb, only in-frame clones are kept and a portion is missing. The sample gives 310,000 or so clones, around 89% of which show up once; around a tenth is in the top ten. Source material: PBMCs or T cells enriched from blood (not recorded which). All receptors come from a woman aged 35 to 49 who had recovered from COVID-19. CDR3s include the opening cysteine and the closing phenylalanine or tryptophan. The order of the fields is J gene, clone size, D gene, V gene, CDR3 protein, CDR3 DNA. The D gene is left open where the match is weak. Some rows have no size entry. The others give once, few or many, or a class for an expanded clone.

TRBJ2-5 . . TRBV10-3 CAIRVGQRETQYF TGTGCCATCAGGGTGGGGCAGAGGGAGACCCAGTACTTC
TRBJ1-4 . . TRBV5-1 CASSLAQSNEKLFF TGCGCCAGCAGCTTGGCCCAGTCTAATGAAAAACTGTTTTTT
TRBJ2-1 . TRBD2 TRBV4-3 CASSPGLAGGSEQFF TGCGCCAGCAGCCCGGGACTAGCGGGGGGTAGTGAGCAGTTCTTC
TRBJ1-2 . TRBD1 TRBV18 CASSPIDRGSWGYTF TGTGCCAGCTCGCCCATTGACAGGGGAAGTTGGGGCTACACCTTC
TRBJ2-1 . . TRBV7-3 CASALGGGTEQFF TGTGCCAGCGCCCTAGGCGGCGGGACTGAGCAGTTCTTC
TRBJ2-1 . . TRBV10-3 CAISESNRGGNEQFF TGTGCCATCAGTGAGTCGAATCGGGGAGGCAATGAGCAGTTCTTC
TRBJ2-1 . . TRBV24-1 CATSDPGLSYSNEQFF TGTGCCACCAGTGATCCGGGACTCTCATATTCCAATGAGCAGTTCTTC
TRBJ2-3 . . TRBV7-9 CASSLGLAWDTDTQYF TGTGCCAGCAGCTTAGGTCTAGCGTGGGACACAGATACGCAGTATTTT
TRBJ1-5 . TRBD1 TRBV6-6 CASRAGGNQPQHF TGTGCCAGCAGAGCAGGGGGGAATCAGCCCCAGCATTTT
TRBJ2-1 . TRBD1 TRBV28 CASSTTGTGGYNEQFF TGTGCCAGCAGCACTACTGGGACAGGGGGCTACAATGAGCAGTTCTTC
TRBJ1-1 . . TRBV6-5 CASSPRGVEAFF TGTGCCAGCAGTCCTCGGGGGGTTGAAGCTTTCTTT
TRBJ1-3 . TRBD1 TRBV27 CASRSDRGSGNTIYF TGTGCCAGCAGATCAGACAGGGGGTCAGGAAACACCATATATTTT
TRBJ2-4 . TRBD2 TRBV2 CASSGTRLAKNIQYF TGTGCCAGCAGTGGGACTAGATTAGCCAAAAACATTCAGTACTTC
TRBJ2-7 . TRBD2 TRBV10-1 CASSGSTSGQTYEQYF TGCGCCAGCAGTGGATCGACTAGCGGGCAAACCTACGAGCAGTACTTC
TRBJ2-7 . TRBD1 TRBV6-5 CASSYSRGGSEQYF TGTGCCAGCAGTTACTCGAGAGGGGGCTCCGAGCAGTACTTC
TRBJ2-5 few . TRBV4-3 CASSQDRRETQYF TGCGCCAGCAGCCAAGATCGTCGGGAGACCCAGTACTTC
TRBJ2-1 . TRBD2 TRBV3-1/TRBV3-2 CASSRVPGLAGSRDSEQFF TGTGCCAGCAGCCGAGTACCGGGACTAGCGGGCTCGAGGGATAGTGAGCAGTTCTTC
TRBJ2-7 few TRBD2 TRBV5-6 CASSHRTSGRLPEQYF TGTGCCAGCAGCCACAGGACTAGCGGGAGGCTGCCCGAGCAGTACTTC
TRBJ1-6 . . TRBV5-1 CASSLGLSQRPDNSPLHF TGCGCCAGCAGCTTGGGCCTATCGCAGCGACCCGATAATTCACCCCTCCACTTT